The 18 T cell receptor beta chains in this list originate from one sample, sequenced in a study of T-cell reconstitution after alpha-beta-depleted transplantation in children. Researchers prepared the TCRbeta library using unique molecular identifiers, the study reports. MiXCR was run by TCRdb on the PCR reads, yielding one entry per CDR3 protein. The sample lists 250,000 to 300,000 distinct CDR3 sequences, roughly a tenth occurring once. The sequencing used PBMCs, collected before TCRalphabeta/CD19-depleted stem cell transplant. All receptors derive from a boy in the first two years of life with acute myeloid leukemia, due to receive a stem cell transplant.

This clonotype was found many times. The V and J genes are TRBV10-3 and TRBJ2-7; 10 nucleotides agree with TRBD2. V was pared by 2 bases and J by 0 bases, with 4 bases of the junction left unmatched. CDR1 is ENHRY and CDR2 is SYGVKD in the germline V gene. This CDR3 region has 16 residues. This CDR3 is CAISEGLADLSYEQYF. In nucleotides, the CDR3 is TGTGCCATCAGTGAGGGACTAGCGGACCTCTCCTACGAGCAGTACTTC.

This clonotype was picked up a small number of times. This chain links TRBV4-3 with TRBJ2-6, with 9 bases matching TRBD2. Per germline, CDR1 LGHNA and CDR2 YSLEER. The CDR3 totals 19 residues. V was clipped by 2 bases and J by 3 bases; unmatched bases: 11. CDR3 region: CASSQSGTSIVSGANVLTF. CDR3 DNA: TGCGCCAGCAGCCAATCCGGGACTAGCATAGTGAGTGGGGCCAACGTCCTGACTTTC.

This clonotype has a count of ten or more. V gene TRBV6-4 combines with J gene TRBJ2-1; D is tentatively TRBD1 or TRBD2 (6 bases each). This CDR3 is built from 12 residues. V was shortened by 7 bases and J by 8 bases, with 12 bases between the two germline ends. The germline V gene has CDR1 MRHNA and CDR2 SNTAGT. The CDR3 loop reads CASTPRGDEQFF. Written as DNA, the CDR3 is TGTGCCAGCACCCCTAGGGGGGATGAGCAGTTCTTC.

This clonotype appeared many times. V and J are TRBV7-9 and TRBJ1-1; D might be TRBD1 (5 bases). The CDR3 runs 15 residues. The ends were cut back, 5 bases at V and 3 bases at J, with 16 bases in the middle. The germline CDR1 and CDR2 sequences are SEHNR and FQNEAQ (reference sequence). The CDR3 nucleotides read TGTGCCAGCAGCCCCTCGAGGGGCTGGTACACTGAAGCTTTCTTT. Its protein product is CASSPSRGWYTEAFF.

The CDR3 region is CATSVDWGANTGELFF. CDR3 in DNA: TGTGCCACCAGCGTGGATTGGGGCGCGAACACCGGGGAGCTGTTTTTT. This chain joins TRBV15 and TRBJ2-2; D may be TRBD1 (5 bases). Germline V gene sequence: CDR1 LNHNV, CDR2 YYDKDF (reference sequence). CDR3 length equals 16 residues. Trimming left V 5 bases short and J 0 bases short, with 13 bases between.

This clonotype was detected many times. The chain's CDR3 is CASSAGKGYEQYF. For the CDR3, the DNA is TGTGCCAGCAGTGCGGGGAAAGGCTACGAGCAGTACTTC. This sequence joins TRBV25-1 and TRBJ2-7, with a weak D call TRBD2 (5 bases). Germline V gene lookup returns CDR1 MGHDK and CDR2 SYGVNS. This CDR3 has 13 amino acids. V dropped 4 bases and J dropped 3 bases, with 10 bases sitting between them.

This clonotype has ten or more counts. The chain is built from TRBV25-1 and TRBJ2-1; a weak D match, TRBD1 (5 bases). Germline V gene sequence: CDR1 MGHDK, CDR2 SYGVNS. The CDR3 has 15 residues. V lost 5 bases, J lost 6 bases, and 17 bases lay in between. The CDR3: CASSKGASSGNEQFF. As DNA, the CDR3 is TGTGCCAGCAGTAAAGGGGCTAGTTCCGGCAATGAGCAGTTCTTC.

This clonotype has ten or more counts. This sequence joins TRBV15 and TRBJ2-5; 10 bases align to TRBD2. With 5 bases clipped from V and 1 base from J, the junction kept 4 bases outside the gene matches. CDR3 length: 15 residues. Germline V gives CDR1 LNHNV, CDR2 YYDKDF (reference sequence). CDR3 protein: CATSRVAGGQETQYF. Here the CDR3 DNA reads TGTGCCACCAGCCGGGTAGCGGGGGGCCAAGAGACCCAGTACTTC.

This clonotype has a count of ten or more. CDR3 DNA sequence: TGCAGCGTTGGAGGTACACTTTCGAACACTGAAGCTTTCTTT. As protein: CSVGGTLSNTEAFF. The chain employs TRBV29-1 and TRBJ1-1; the D is unclear. Germline lookup yields CDR1 SQVTM and CDR2 ANQGSEA. The CDR3 has 14 residues. Between the trimmed V and J ends, which lost 4 bases and 1 base, there was a span of 13 bases. The complete variable domain, with remaining parts taken from reference TRBV29-1 and TRBJ1-1, reads SAVISQKPSRDICQRGTSLTIQCQVDSQVTMMFWYRQQPGQSLTLIATANQGSEATYESGFVIDKFPISRPNLTFSTLTVSNMSPEDSSIYLCSVGGTLSNTEAFFGQGTRLTVV.

Concerning this clonotype itself: No conserved phenylalanine or tryptophan ends this CDR3, so it is likely a read error. The CDR3 bases are TGCAGTGCTAAACTTAATGAAAAACTGTTTTCT. Amino acid sequence: CSAKLNEKLFS. This chain joins TRBV20-1 and TRBJ1-4; D remains ambiguous. The CDR3 runs 11 residues. V lost 4 bases to trimming and J lost 4 bases, with 4 bases between them. Germline CDR1 is DFQATT and CDR2 is SNEGSKA (reference sequence).

This clonotype was detected many times. This chain connects TRBV12-3 or TRBV12-4 to TRBJ2-3; 9 bases fit TRBD1. The CDR3 has 17 residues. V shed 3 bases, J shed 3 bases, and the junction held 10 bases outside the gene matches. The CDR3 DNA follows: TGTGCCAGCAGTTTCACTTCGCGGGACAGGGAAACAGATACGCAGTATTTT. Its protein is CASSFTSRDRETDTQYF.

This clonotype was observed a few times. The V and J genes are TRBV3-1 and TRBJ2-7; 10 bases map to TRBD1. The CDR3 extends over 13 amino acids. Germline values: CDR1 LGHDT, CDR2 YNNKEL (reference sequence). Trimming at V came to 3 bases and at J to 8 bases, leaving 4 bases not matched to a gene. CDR3 DNA sequence: TGTGCCAGCAGCCAGGGGACAGGGGTTCAGCAGTACTTC. Protein sequence: CASSQGTGVQQYF.

This clonotype has ten or more counts. The chain uses TRBV5-1 and TRBJ1-2; D is possibly TRBD1 (5 bases). CDR1 SGHRS and CDR2 YFSETQ come from the germline V gene. V was pared by 4 bases and J by 4 bases, with 17 bases between. This CDR3 has 15 residues. CDR3 amino acids: CASSPVWGKLYGYTF. Here the CDR3 DNA reads TGCGCCAGCAGCCCCGTTTGGGGCAAACTCTATGGCTACACCTTC.

This clonotype was detected only a few times. The gene calls are TRBV4-3 and TRBJ1-6, with 10 bases lining up with TRBD1. Germline trimming cut 0 bases from V and 7 bases from J; bases unmatched to any gene: 3. CDR1 and CDR2 (germline): LGHNA, YSLEER. The CDR3 runs to 16 residues. CDR3 nucleotides: TGCGCCAGCAGCCAAGATTGGGACAGGGGCAATTCACCCCTCCACTTT. The encoded protein is CASSQDWDRGNSPLHF.

V gene TRBV28 combines with J gene TRBJ1-1, with TRBD1 matching 10 bases. The CDR3 is 15 residues long. Trimming at V came to 3 bases and at J to 3 bases, leaving 4 bases not matched to a gene. Germline CDR1 reads MDHEN; CDR2 reads SYDVKM. This CDR3 reads CASSFLGQGDTEAFF. The DNA for the CDR3 is TGTGCCAGCAGTTTTCTTGGACAGGGGGACACTGAAGCTTTCTTT.

This clonotype was seen many times. The rearrangement joins TRBV7-9 to TRBJ2-5; possibly TRBD1 for D (5 bases). In germline, CDR1 is SEHNR, CDR2 FQNEAQ (reference sequence). The length of the CDR3 is 14 residues. V shed 6 bases and J shed 1 base, with 12 bases lying between them. CDR3 protein: CASRPAGSQETQYF. The DNA of the CDR3 is TGTGCCAGCAGACCAGCAGGGTCCCAAGAGACCCAGTACTTC.

This clonotype has more than one count but fewer than ten. The rearrangement links TRBV28 to TRBJ2-3, with D tentatively TRBD2 (6 bases). Germline CDR1 MDHEN, CDR2 SYDVKM. Trimming removed 5 bases at V and 0 bases at J, with 21 bases between. This CDR3 comprises 18 residues. The CDR3 is CASSPFGPSGTSTDTQYF. The DNA for the CDR3 is TGTGCCAGCAGTCCTTTCGGGCCCTCCGGGACTAGCACAGATACGCAGTATTTT.

The table lists this clonotype with many counts. The J gene is TRBJ2-3, the V gene TRBV28; TRBD2 agrees at 7 bases. The junction had 7 bases not matched to a gene; V was cut back by 2 bases and J by 2 bases. CDR3 length: 16 residues. Germline CDR1 and CDR2: MDHEN and SYDVKM. CDR3 amino acids: CASSLARLAFTDTQYF. CDR3 coding DNA: TGTGCCAGCAGTTTAGCCCGACTAGCCTTCACAGATACGCAGTATTTT.